This T cell receptor (beta chain) was sequenced during a study of T cells after yellow fever vaccination. Study-level points and caveats: A limited proportion of clonotypes was detected within both the CD4 and CD8 compartments. One caveat is that FACS-sorted repertoires could contain abundant clonotypes contaminating from the bulk population. Reappearance after the booster was observed for most primary-vaccination clones (roughly 97% CD4, roughly 90% CD8).

Germline V CDR1 and CDR2: MGHRA, YSYEKL. CDR3 size: 14 residues. V was trimmed by 2 bases and J by 6 bases, leaving 11 bases between them. In making TCR cDNA, 5'RACE template switching added a universal primer site and UMIs to it. Each CDR3 protein is one row after TCRdb ran MiXCR on the 5' RACE reads. The table has a few hundred thousand distinct CDR3 sequences, roughly 7% seen once; the top ten hold about 18%. This clonotype was detected a few times. Antigen unknown. This chain connects TRBV4-1 to TRBJ2-1, with D uncertain. The sample here was PBMCs, taken around 45 days after the first yellow fever vaccination. The clonotype originates from a man aged 18 to 29 who received the YFV17D yellow fever vaccine. Here the CDR3 reads CASSQRHTLNEQFF. CDR3 nucleotide sequence: TGCGCCAGCAGCCAAAGACACACTCTCAATGAGCAGTTCTTC.